Sequencing of this T cell receptor (beta chain) was carried out in a study of naive and memory T cell subsets. Notes on the study in general: The RNA method is potentially sensitive to activation and differentiation changes.

This clonotype was counted a few times. The antigen is not known. V lost 7 bases and J lost 3; bases outside the gene matches: 18. Germline-derived CDR1 and CDR2 are MNHEY and SVGEGT. The CDR3 totals 18 residues. A UMI-containing oligonucleotide was joined by 3' ligation to the TCR cDNA template. Whole-blood samples were around 2.5 ml of peripheral blood from healthy adult volunteers. Unsorted total RNA, about 1 to 1000 ng, was DNase treated before reverse transcription. Four PCR rounds used nested alpha and beta constant region primers plus the SP2 primer. Alpha and beta constant region primers primed reverse transcription for blood and skin samples. TCRdb called the 5' RACE reads again in MiXCR, with one record for every CDR3 protein. The data hold roughly 60,000 distinct CDR3 sequences, with more than 7% observed a single time.

This chain joins TRBV6-2 or TRBV6-3 and TRBJ2-7; 10 bases are a match to TRBD1. This clonotype was sampled from a male donor in good health. The CDR3 DNA reads as TGTGCCAGCACCTTTTCCCCTGGCCCGGGACAGGGGTTCTACGAGCAGTACTTC. Its protein is CASTFSPGPGQGFYEQYF.